The 29 T cell receptor beta chains presented below share a single source sample, sequenced in a study of CD8 T cells in ankylosing spondylitis. TCRdb re-called the 5' RACE reads with MiXCR, one entry per CDR3 protein. Of roughly 260,000 distinct CDR3 sequences in the sample, roughly 20% were seen once. The material sequenced was blood, either unsorted or a sorted T cell fraction (not recorded which). All receptors derive from a male donor with ankylosing spondylitis or in good health (not recorded which).

This sequence joins TRBV4-2 and TRBJ2-1; D gene uncertain. CDR3 length equals 13 residues. V dropped 4 bases and J dropped 6 bases, with 10 bases sitting between them. Per germline, CDR1 LGHNA and CDR2 YNFKEQ. CDR3 coding DNA: TGTGCCAGCAGCCCCTCGCAGTTCAATGAGCAGTTCTTC. Amino acid sequence: CASSPSQFNEQFF.

The genes are TRBV5-6 and TRBJ2-7; 7 bases map to TRBD2. CDR3 length: 13 residues. V lost 5 bases to trimming and J lost 4 bases; unmatched junction nucleotides: 6. The germline V gene has CDR1 SGHDT and CDR2 YYEEEE. The DNA of the CDR3 is TGTGCCAGCAGTAGGTGGGGGGGTTACGAGCAGTACGTC. It translates to CASSRWGGYEQYV.

The V gene is TRBV7-9, the J gene TRBJ2-7; D gene unclear. Between the trimmed V and J ends, which lost 2 bases and 6 bases, there was a span of 8 bases. The length of the CDR3 is 12 residues. Germline CDR1 and CDR2: SEHNR and FQNEAQ (reference sequence). The CDR3 loop is CASSLQGFEQYV. Here the CDR3 DNA reads TGTGCCAGCAGCTTACAAGGGTTCGAGCAGTACGTC.

This clonotype was detected only a few times. This chain uses TRBV27 with TRBJ2-7, with D tentatively TRBD1 (5 bases). Germline CDR1 and CDR2: MNHEY and SMNVEV (reference sequence). V was shortened by 1 base and J by 3 bases, with 7 bases between the two germline ends. The CDR3 is 13 amino acids. The CDR3 DNA reads TGTGCCAGCAGTTTATTAACAGGCTACGAGCAGTACGTC. Translated, it gives CASSLLTGYEQYV.

V gene TRBV20-1 combines with J gene TRBJ1-5; D uncertain. Germline values: CDR1 DFQATT, CDR2 SNEGSKA (reference sequence). With 5 bases removed from V and 0 bases from J, the gap between germline ends came to 11 bases. The CDR3 runs 14 residues. This CDR3 is CSAGMPYSNQPQHF. The CDR3 DNA follows: TGCAGTGCTGGCATGCCTTATAGCAATCAGCCCCAGCATTTT.

In its sample, this clonotype was seen a few times. The chain recombines TRBV29-1 with TRBJ2-1; D perhaps matches TRBD2 (5 bases). Germline V gives CDR1 SQVTM, CDR2 ANQGSEA. Trimming removed 4 bases at V and 10 bases at J, with 11 bases between. There are 11 residues in the CDR3. In DNA, the CDR3 is TGCAGCGTTGCCGGGGTTTGGGAGCAGTTCTTC. The encoded protein is CSVAGVWEQFF.

This chain uses TRBV20-1 with TRBJ1-3; D unresolved. Germline-derived CDR1 and CDR2 are DFQATT and SNEGSKA (reference sequence). Trimming stripped 0 bases from V and 0 bases from J, with 3 bases between. The CDR3 contains 13 residues. Here the CDR3 reads CSARDDSGNTIYF. DNA of the CDR3: TGCAGTGCTAGAGATGACTCTGGAAACACCATATATTTT.

This clonotype was seen ten or more times. The genes are TRBV29-1 and TRBJ1-1, with TRBD1 as a possible D gene (5 bases). Between the trimmed V and J ends, which lost 3 bases and 1 base, there was a span of 6 bases. The CDR3 consists of 12 residues. CDR1 is SQVTM, CDR2 ANQGSEA, per germline. The chain's CDR3 is CSVEGGNTEAFF. CDR3 bases: TGCAGCGTTGAGGGGGGGAACACTGAAGCTTTCTTT.

The chain uses TRBV30 and TRBJ2-5, with D unresolved. V lost 1 base, J lost 8 bases, and 14 bases lay in between. The CDR3 has 13 amino acids. The germline V gene has CDR1 GTSNPN and CDR2 SVGIG (reference sequence). For the CDR3, the DNA is TGTGCCTGGAGTGGTTCAGGCGCAGCTACCCAGTACTTC. It encodes CAWSGSGAATQYF.

This clonotype was found a few times. The rearrangement joins TRBV29-1 to TRBJ2-1; a possible D gene is TRBD2 (6 bases). Germline CDR1 and CDR2: SQVTM and ANQGSEA. V was trimmed by 3 bases and J by 5 bases, leaving 14 bases between them. The CDR3 runs to 14 residues. The CDR3 protein is CSVERGRLDNEQFF. For the CDR3, the DNA is TGCAGCGTTGAGCGGGGAAGGCTGGACAATGAGCAGTTCTTC.

DNA of the CDR3: TGTGCCACCAGCACCGGTCTAAAGGTTGGGACTGAAGCTTTCTTT. As protein: CATSTGLKVGTEAFF. The J gene is TRBJ1-1, the V gene TRBV15, with D hard to call. The CDR3 contains 15 residues. Germline CDR1 reads LNHNV; CDR2 reads YYDKDF (reference sequence). The V end lost 4 bases, the J end lost 5 bases, and 17 bases lay between the germline ends.

This clonotype came up a few times. CDR3 residues: CASSYGTANPSNTGELFF. The DNA for the CDR3 is TGTGCCAGCAGTTACGGGACAGCCAACCCTTCGAACACCGGGGAGCTGTTTTTT. The V call is TRBV6-5, the J call TRBJ2-2; TRBD1 matches 7 bases. V lost 2 bases and J lost 0; bases outside the gene matches: 9. This CDR3 spans 18 amino acids. Germline-derived CDR1 and CDR2 are MNHEY and SVGAGI.

This clonotype was detected a few times. This chain's CDR3 is CASSFEDRVATDTQYF. The CDR3 region has the DNA TGTGCCAGCAGTTTCGAGGACAGGGTAGCCACAGATACGCAGTATTTT. The chain is built from TRBV2 and TRBJ2-3; 8 bases line up with TRBD1. Germline V gene data show CDR1 as SNHLY and CDR2 as FYNNEI. V shed 5 bases, J shed 2 bases, and the junction held 9 bases outside the gene matches. The CDR3 is 16 residues long.

The rearrangement joins TRBV3-1 to TRBJ2-3; TRBD1 matches 8 bases. The CDR3 consists of 14 residues. The V gene end was trimmed by 2 bases and the J gene end by 6 bases; junction bases not matched to a gene: 4. Germline assignment: CDR1 LGHDT and CDR2 YNNKEL (reference sequence). The CDR3 here is CASSQRQGRDTQYF. DNA for the CDR3: TGTGCCAGCAGCCAAAGACAGGGGCGGGATACGCAGTATTTT.

This clonotype was seen a handful of times. The chain uses TRBV5-1 and TRBJ2-5; TRBD2 matches 12 bases. Germline CDR1 SGHRS, CDR2 YFSETQ. The CDR3 covers 16 residues. The junction had 9 bases not matched to a gene; V was cut back by 4 bases and J by 5 bases. CDR3 DNA sequence: TGCGCCAGCAGCCCAGGGACTAGCGGGCGCTTGGAGACCCAGTACTTC. Translating it yields CASSPGTSGRLETQYF.

V is TRBV28 and J is TRBJ1-5; TRBD1 might be the D (5 bases). CDR3 length: 15 amino acids. V was cut by 2 bases and J by 0 bases, with 8 bases left in between. CDR1 is MDHEN and CDR2 is SYDVKM in the germline V gene. DNA of the CDR3: TGTGCCAGCAGTTTACAGGGCTTTAGCAATCAGCCCCAGCATTTT. As protein: CASSLQGFSNQPQHF.

V is TRBV7-3 and J is TRBJ2-1, with D possibly TRBD2 on 6 matching bases. This CDR3 region has 17 residues. The V end lost 5 bases, the J end lost 1 base, and 18 bases lay between the germline ends. CDR1 is SGHTA, CDR2 FQGTGA, per germline. CDR3 region: CASSPEGPRGSYNEQFF. The CDR3 region has the DNA TGTGCCAGCAGCCCCGAAGGCCCCCGGGGGTCCTACAATGAGCAGTTCTTC.

This rearrangement joins TRBV12-3 or TRBV12-4 to TRBJ2-1; the D is unclear. This CDR3 has 15 residues. V was pared by 4 bases and J by 0 bases, with 10 bases between. For the CDR3, the DNA is TGTGCCAGCAGTTCTAACTCGGACTCCTACAATGAGCAGTTCTTC. The encoded protein is CASSSNSDSYNEQFF.

The chain couples TRBV11-2 to TRBJ2-2; D is possibly TRBD1 or TRBD2 (5 bases each). V lost 5 bases, J lost 6 bases, and 10 bases lay in between. Per germline, CDR1 SGHAT and CDR2 FQNNGV. This CDR3 spans 13 amino acids. The CDR3 loop is CASSPVGAGELFF. The CDR3 DNA follows: TGTGCCAGCAGCCCTGTGGGGGCCGGGGAGCTGTTTTTT. The full variable domain, in which reference TRBV11-2 and TRBJ2-2 provide the parts outside the CDR3, is EAGVAQSPRYKIIEKRQSVAFWCNPISGHATLYWYQQILGQGPKLLIQFQNNGVVDDSQLPKDRFSAERLKGVDSTLKIQPAKLEDSAVYLCASSPVGAGELFFGEGSRLTVL.

This clonotype has more than one count but fewer than ten. The chain uses TRBV12-3 or TRBV12-4 and TRBJ1-2; perhaps TRBD1 as D (6 bases). The V end lost 6 bases, the J end lost 2 bases, and 13 bases lay between the germline ends. CDR3 length: 14 residues. DNA for the CDR3: TGTGCCAGCAGGTTGACAGGAGAAAACTATGGCTACACCTTC. It is translated as CASRLTGENYGYTF.

This clonotype was recorded a few times. The chain joins TRBV6-5 to TRBJ2-2, with D unclear. V was pared by 8 bases and J by 0 bases, with 7 bases between. This CDR3 region has 13 residues. The V gene's germline CDR1 is MNHEY and CDR2 SVGAGI. The CDR3 is CASGRPNTGELFF. The CDR3 region has the DNA TGTGCCAGCGGGCGACCGAACACCGGGGAGCTGTTTTTT.

This clonotype has only a few counts. The chain combines TRBV27 with TRBJ1-1; TRBD1 might be the D (5 bases). Trimming left V 1 base short and J 9 bases short, with 12 bases between. Germline CDR1 reads MNHEY; CDR2 reads SMNVEV (reference sequence). There are 13 residues in the CDR3. The CDR3 nucleotides are TGTGCCAGCAGTTTATTCGCAGGGACGCAAGCTTTCTTT. It specifies CASSLFAGTQAFF.

This clonotype was detected many times. The rearrangement uses TRBV29-1 and TRBJ2-6, with D hard to call. The length of the CDR3 is 14 residues. The germline CDR1 and CDR2 sequences are SQVTM and ANQGSEA. The V and J ends lost 5 bases and 2 bases respectively, with 10 bases between them. Written as DNA, the CDR3 is TGCAGCGTTTCAGAGATCCCTGGGGCCAACGTCCTGACTTTC. It translates to CSVSEIPGANVLTF.

Here the CDR3 reads CASRFGPYSNQPQHF. The CDR3 DNA is TGTGCCAGCAGATTCGGCCCTTATAGCAATCAGCCCCAGCATTTT. V is TRBV27 and J is TRBJ1-5; D gene ambiguous. Trimming removed 6 bases from V and 0 bases from J, with 12 bases in between. CDR3 size: 15 residues. The germline CDR1 and CDR2 sequences are MNHEY and SMNVEV (reference sequence).

V gene TRBV7-3 combines with J gene TRBJ2-1; 9 bases fit TRBD1. The trim removed 5 bases at V and 7 bases at J, leaving 12 bases unmatched. The germline V gene has CDR1 SGHTA and CDR2 FQGTGA. The CDR3 loop spans 16 amino acids. CDR3 protein: CASSPTGTGTSNEQFF. The CDR3 nucleotides read TGTGCCAGCAGCCCAACCGGGACAGGGACTTCGAATGAGCAGTTCTTC.

About this clonotype: A much more abundant neighbour one base away suggests this may be a read error. CDR3 in amino acids: CASSSILQETQYF. CDR3 coding DNA: TGTGCCTCCAGTTCAATCCTTCAAGAGACCCAGTACTTC. The chain combines TRBV24-1 with TRBJ2-5, with D unclear. The CDR3 is 13 amino acids. The germline V gene has CDR1 KGHDR and CDR2 SFDVKD.

Only a few counts were recorded for this clonotype. J is TRBJ1-5 and V is TRBV28; D may be TRBD1 (6 bases). The CDR3 spans 15 residues. Per germline, CDR1 MDHEN and CDR2 SYDVKM. V lost 5 bases to trimming and J lost 0 bases, with 11 bases between them. The CDR3 loop is CASSPNRASNQPQHF. The CDR3, as DNA: TGTGCCAGCAGTCCTAACAGGGCTAGCAATCAGCCCCAGCATTTT.

This clonotype was counted between two and nine times. The rearrangement uses TRBV3-1 and TRBJ2-1, with D possibly matching TRBD2 (5 bases). This CDR3 is built from 16 residues. Trimming left V 0 bases short and J 1 base short, with 10 bases between. The V gene's germline CDR1 is LGHDT and CDR2 YNNKEL (reference sequence). CDR3 DNA: TGTGCCAGCAGCCAAGAGCCTAGCCGGTCCTACAATGAGCAGTTCTTC. Residues: CASSQEPSRSYNEQFF.

This clonotype appeared a few times. The chain employs TRBV6-2 or TRBV6-3 and TRBJ2-1; 8 bases are a match to TRBD2. This CDR3 region has 14 residues. Trimming removed 5 bases from V and 7 bases from J; junction bases left unmatched: 7. Germline V lookup: CDR1 MNHEY, CDR2 SVGEGT. CDR3 nucleotides: TGTGCCAGCAGTCTGACTAGCGCAGGGAATGAGCAGTTCTTC. Protein sequence: CASSLTSAGNEQFF.